Listed here is a single TCR beta chain. What it binds is not known. CDR3 length: 15 amino acids. V gave up 0 bases and J gave up 1 base, with 7 bases separating them. Germline lookup yields CDR1 LGHNA and CDR2 YNFKEQ. The sample comes from a study of T-cell memory formation after mild COVID-19. General study findings and limits: Chiefly within CM and EM were the contracting CD4+ clones; CD8+ ones were within EMRA.

TCRdb recomputed calls from the 5' RACE reads with MiXCR, one row per CDR3 protein. The sample lists under 350,000 distinct CDR3 sequences; roughly 17% were seen once. The rearrangement links TRBV4-2 to TRBJ1-5; D remains ambiguous. Sequenced: PBMCs or a T cell subset sorted from them (not recorded which). This TCR came from a man between 18 and 29 years old who had mild COVID-19 (a few samples of this study predate the infection). Cell type and time point are not known. The CDR3, as DNA: TGTGCCAGCAGCCAAGAAAGAGAAAGCAATCAGCCCCAGCATTTT. This gives the protein CASSQERESNQPQHF.